Included here is one T cell receptor beta chain sequence, with context. Data came from immunoSEQ multiplex PCR; TCRdb stores just in-frame clones and leaves some out. The profile shows fewer than 25,000 clones, 83% of them singletons. The data were obtained in a study of OX40 agonist ivuxolimab in advanced cancers. Trimming took off 4 bases at V and 0 bases at J, with 11 bases between the two ends. There are 15 residues in the CDR3. Germline V CDR1 and CDR2: KGHSH, LQKENI. The chain recombines TRBV18 with TRBJ2-3; D might be TRBD1 (6 bases). Sample: CD4+ or CD8+ T cells sorted from blood, taken in a trial of the OX40 agonist ivuxolimab. The TCR comes from an adult with an advanced solid tumor such as melanoma, head and neck, liver or kidney cancer. This chain's CDR3 is CASSLRTASTDTQYF. CDR3 in DNA: TGTGCCAGCTCACTCCGGACAGCTAGCACAGATACGCAGTATTTT.